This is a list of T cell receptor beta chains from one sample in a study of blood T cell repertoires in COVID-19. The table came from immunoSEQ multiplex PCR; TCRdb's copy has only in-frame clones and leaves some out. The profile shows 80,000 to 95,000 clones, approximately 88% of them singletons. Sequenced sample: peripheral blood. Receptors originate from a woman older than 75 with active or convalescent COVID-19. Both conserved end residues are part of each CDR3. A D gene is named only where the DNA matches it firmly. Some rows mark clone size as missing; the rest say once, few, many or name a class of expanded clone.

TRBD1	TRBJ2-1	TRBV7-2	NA	CASSLVGTDLGNEQFF	TGTGCCAGCAGCTTAGTTGGGACAGACCTAGGCAATGAGCAGTTCTTC
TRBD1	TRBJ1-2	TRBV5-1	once	CASSFYPGDRENYGYTF	TGCGCCAGCAGCTTTTACCCGGGGGACAGGGAGAACTATGGCTACACCTTC
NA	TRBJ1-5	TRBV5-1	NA	CASSPFSGGEQPQHF	TGCGCCAGCAGCCCCTTTTCGGGGGGGGAACAGCCCCAGCATTTT
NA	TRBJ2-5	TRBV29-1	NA	CSLGGNQETQYF	TGCAGCCTCGGGGGAAACCAAGAGACCCAGTACTTC
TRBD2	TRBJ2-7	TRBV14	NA	CASSQGSGADKQYF	TGTGCCAGCAGCCAAGGTAGCGGGGCTGACAAGCAGTACTTC
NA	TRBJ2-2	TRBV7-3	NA	CASSPLGGDTGELFF	TGTGCCAGCAGCCCACTCGGGGGAGACACCGGGGAGCTGTTTTTT
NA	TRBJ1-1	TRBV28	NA	CASSQPTKNTEAFF	TGTGCCAGCAGTCAACCAACTAAGAACACTGAAGCTTTCTTT
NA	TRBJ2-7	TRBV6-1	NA	CASSENRAYEQYF	TGTGCCAGCAGTGAGAACAGGGCCTACGAGCAGTACTTC
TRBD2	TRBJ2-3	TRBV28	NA	CASLAGLYTDTQYF	TGTGCCAGCTTAGCGGGGCTTTACACAGATACGCAGTATTTT
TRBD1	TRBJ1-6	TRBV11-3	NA	CASSPDRGRNSPLHF	TGTGCCAGCAGCCCCGACAGGGGGCGTAATTCACCCCTCCACTTT
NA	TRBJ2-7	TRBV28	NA	CASKTGTSSGEQYF	TGTGCCAGCAAAACCGGGACATCCTCGGGCGAGCAGTACTTC
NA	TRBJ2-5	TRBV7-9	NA	CASSLGPGQETQYF	TGTGCCAGCAGCTTAGGTCCAGGGCAAGAGACCCAGTACTTC
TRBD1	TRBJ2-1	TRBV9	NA	CASSGRDRVRRNEQFF	TGTGCCAGCAGCGGGAGGGACAGGGTGAGACGCAATGAGCAGTTCTTC
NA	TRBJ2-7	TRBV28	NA	CASSLSGGPVPYEQYF	TGTGCCAGCAGTTTATCAGGGGGGCCAGTCCCCTACGAGCAGTACTTC
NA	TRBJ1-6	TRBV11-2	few	CASSLSGGVHSPLHF	TGTGCCAGCAGCTTATCAGGAGGGGTCCATTCACCCCTCCACTTT
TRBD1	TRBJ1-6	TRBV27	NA	CASSSGTDNSPLHF	TGTGCCAGCAGTTCCGGGACAGATAATTCACCCCTCCACTTT
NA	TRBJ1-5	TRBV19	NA	CASSIQGVGPQHF	TGTGCCAGTAGTATACAGGGCGTAGGGCCCCAGCATTTT
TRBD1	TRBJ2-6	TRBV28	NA	CASSSQGAEGANVLTF	TGTGCCAGCAGTTCACAGGGGGCGGAGGGGGCCAACGTCCTGACTTTC
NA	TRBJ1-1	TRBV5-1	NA	CASSLDFENTEAFF	TGCGCCAGCAGCTTGGACTTTGAGAACACTGAAGCTTTCTTT
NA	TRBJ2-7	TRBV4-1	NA	CASSHRGGISYEQYF	TGCGCCAGCAGCCACCGGGGTGGGATCTCCTACGAGCAGTACTTC
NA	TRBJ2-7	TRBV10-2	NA	CASSEQSLTYEQYF	TGCGCCAGCAGTGAACAGTCCCTTACCTACGAGCAGTACTTC
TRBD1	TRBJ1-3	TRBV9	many	CASSVGVTGSGNTIYF	TGTGCCAGCAGCGTAGGGGTGACAGGGTCTGGAAACACCATATATTTT
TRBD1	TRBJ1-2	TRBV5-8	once	CASGDRDKGGYTF	TGTGCCAGCGGTGACAGGGATAAAGGCGGCTACACCTTC
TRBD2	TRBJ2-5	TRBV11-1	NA	CASTPGGATGGETQYF	TGTGCCAGCACCCCGGGAGGGGCCACCGGAGGGGAGACCCAGTACTTC
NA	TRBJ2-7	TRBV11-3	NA	CASSLHRVYEQYF	TGTGCCAGCAGCTTGCACAGAGTCTACGAGCAGTACTTC
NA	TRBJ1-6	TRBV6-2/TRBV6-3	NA	CASSPQGNSSPLHF	TGTGCCAGCAGCCCACAGGGAAATTCTTCACCCCTCCACTTT
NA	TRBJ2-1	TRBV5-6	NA	CASSLGQFYNEQFF	TGTGCCAGCAGCCTCGGACAGTTCTACAATGAGCAGTTCTTC
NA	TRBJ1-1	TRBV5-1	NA	CASSLGQTNTEAFF	TGCGCCAGCAGCTTGGGACAGACGAACACTGAAGCTTTCTTT
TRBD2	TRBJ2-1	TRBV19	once	CASSVTGTSGTYNEQFF	TGTGCCAGTAGTGTAACCGGGACTAGCGGGACCTACAATGAGCAGTTCTTC
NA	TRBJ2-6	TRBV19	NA	CASSPTQRSGANVLTF	TGTGCCAGTAGTCCTACCCAGCGCTCTGGGGCCAACGTCCTGACTTTC
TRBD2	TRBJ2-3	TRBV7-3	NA	CASSLGLAGGSTDTQYF	TGTGCCAGCAGCTTGGGACTAGCGGGGGGTTCCACAGATACGCAGTATTTT
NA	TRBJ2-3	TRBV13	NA	CASGQSRTDTQYF	TGTGCCAGTGGACAGTCACGCACAGATACGCAGTATTTT
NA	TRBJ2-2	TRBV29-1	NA	CSVSPNGNTGELFF	TGCAGCGTTAGCCCCAACGGGAACACCGGGGAGCTGTTTTTT
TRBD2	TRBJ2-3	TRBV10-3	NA	CAITKTSGGADTQYF	TGTGCCATCACGAAGACTAGCGGGGGTGCGGATACGCAGTATTTT
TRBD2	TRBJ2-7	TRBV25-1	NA	CASGRAGGSYEQYF	TGTGCCAGCGGAAGGGCGGGGGGTTCCTACGAGCAGTACTTC
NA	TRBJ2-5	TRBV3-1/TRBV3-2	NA	CASSPPRGGSETQYF	TGTGCCAGCAGCCCGCCAAGAGGGGGTAGTGAGACCCAGTACTTC
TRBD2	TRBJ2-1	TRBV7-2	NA	CASSALSGGANEQFF	TGTGCCAGCAGCGCCCTTAGCGGGGGGGCTAATGAGCAGTTCTTC
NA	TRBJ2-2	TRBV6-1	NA	CASSEIRAGELFF	TGTGCCAGCAGTGAAATCAGGGCAGGGGAGCTGTTTTTT
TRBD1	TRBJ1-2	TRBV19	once	CASTGTGLYYGYTF	TGTGCCAGCACCGGGACAGGGCTATACTATGGCTACACCTTC
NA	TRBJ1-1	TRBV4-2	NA	CASSQDLGTLGARNTEAFF	TGTGCCAGCAGCCAAGATTTGGGTACCCTTGGGGCTCGTAACACTGAAGCTTTCTTT
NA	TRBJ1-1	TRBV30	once	CAWNYRENTEAFF	TGTGCCTGGAATTACCGGGAGAACACTGAAGCTTTCTTT
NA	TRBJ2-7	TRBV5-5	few	CASSVRHGYEQYF	TGTGCCAGCAGCGTACGACACGGCTACGAGCAGTACTTC
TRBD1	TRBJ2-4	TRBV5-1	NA	CASSLATGGHQYF	TGCGCCAGCAGCTTGGCAACAGGGGGCCATCAGTACTTC
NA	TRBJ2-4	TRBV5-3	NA	CARSLGGLAKNIQYF	TGTGCCAGAAGCTTGGGCGGACTAGCCAAAAACATTCAGTACTTC
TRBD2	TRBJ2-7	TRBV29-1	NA	CSVETSGSPYEQYF	TGCAGCGTTGAAACTAGCGGGAGTCCATACGAGCAGTACTTC
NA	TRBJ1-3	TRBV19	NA	CASSLRLGDTIYF	TGTGCCAGTAGTCTCCGCCTCGGTGACACCATATATTTT